This TCR beta chain was retrieved from a study of human T cells and chemical hapten exposure. About the study: In the approximately 26-week study, patients were dosed weekly with diphenylcyclopropenone on the scalp throughout. Affected patients, primarily female, had alopecia areata, totalis or universalis. Study-level findings and limits: With regard to DPC sensitization, TCRs above 1 in 1000 frequency did not change.

Details on this clonotype: Its cognate antigen is unknown.

Germline V gene lookup returns CDR1 MNHEY and CDR2 SVGEGT. The CDR3 extends over 14 amino acids. J lost 2 bases, V lost 8 bases, and 7 bases had no gene match. TCRdb reprocessed the RACE reads with MiXCR, giving one entry per CDR3 protein. The sample records around 300,000 distinct CDR3 sequences, around 5.5% being singletons. Time point: pre-sensitization, week 0. Treatment given: therapeutic diphenylcyclopropenone sensitization with weekly scalp DPC. The template was total RNA from unfractionated whole blood. The sequencing here drew on whole blood, taken in connection with sensitization to the hapten diphenylcyclopropenone (DPC). The clonotype originates from a woman aged 18-30 years with alopecia areata. Some clones in this sample may be carry-over from other donors' samples. This rearrangement joins TRBV6-2 or TRBV6-3 to TRBJ2-3; 7 bases align to TRBD2. The CDR3 DNA is TGTGCCAGCGGGAGGGCGGGGTACACAGATACGCAGTATTTT. Residues: CASGRAGYTDTQYF.